This TCR beta chain was retrieved from a study of siplizumab effects on memory and regulatory T cells. The mixed lymphocyte reaction cells underwent coculture at 37°C for five to six days. Clones were sequenced by immunoSEQ multiplex PCR, and TCRdb holds only the in-frame ones, with some missing. This sample has 9,500 to 13,000 clones, with roughly 50% found just once. The study, taken as a whole, reports: There was no confirmation of the suppressive function of proliferating Tregs from siplizumab cultures.

Of note for this clone: Its antigen remains unknown.

The CDR3 length is 14 residues. With 3 bases clipped from V and 13 bases from J, the junction kept 8 bases outside the gene matches. Germline V gene data show CDR1 as SGHNT and CDR2 as YYREEE (reference sequence). This chain links TRBV5-4 with TRBJ1-6; 9 bases are a match to TRBD1. This receptor was obtained from a human donor in good health; the cells came from an allogeneic mixed lymphocyte reaction. The specimen was CFSE-low (dividing) CD4+ T cells sorted from an allogeneic mixed lymphocyte reaction. CDR3 amino acids: CASSSLTGTGPLHF. The CDR3 bases are TGTGCCAGCAGCTCGTTGACCGGGACAGGGCCCCTCCACTTT.